The clone carrying this TCR beta chain has more than one count but fewer than ten. What it recognizes is unknown. The data stem from a study of CD8 T cells in ankylosing spondylitis. Libraries for TCR beta were made by quantitative 5'-RACE with molecular barcodes. TCRdb passed the 5' RACE reads through MiXCR, listing each CDR3 protein once. This sample has roughly 670,000 distinct CDR3 sequences, with over 15% found just once. V lost 6 bases to trimming and J lost 6 bases, with 21 bases between them. Germline V gene data show CDR1 as MNHEY and CDR2 as SMNVEV (reference sequence). CDR3 size: 16 residues. Findings and caveats of the study: Blood of patients with ankylosing spondylitis appeared to be characterized by a TCR beta motif of 8 or 9 highly homologous variants.

The sequence was obtained from a male donor with ankylosing spondylitis. The J gene is TRBJ2-1, the V gene TRBV27, with D possibly matching TRBD1 (7 bases). Sequenced input: blood, either unsorted or a sorted T cell fraction (not recorded which). The CDR3 region is CASSLAGGGPSNEQFF. CDR3 DNA sequence: TGTGCCAGCAGCCTTGCTGGAGGGGGCCCCTCCAATGAGCAGTTCTTC.